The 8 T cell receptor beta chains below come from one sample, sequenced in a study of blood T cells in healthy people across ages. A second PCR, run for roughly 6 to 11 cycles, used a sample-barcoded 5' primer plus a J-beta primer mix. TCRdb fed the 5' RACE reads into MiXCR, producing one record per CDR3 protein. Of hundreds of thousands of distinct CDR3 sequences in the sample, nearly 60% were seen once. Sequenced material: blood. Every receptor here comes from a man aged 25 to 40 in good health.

CDR3 DNA sequence: TGTGCCAGCACCTATATGGGGGAAGAGACCCAGTACTTC. Its translation: CASTYMGEETQYF. This chain joins TRBV6-2 or TRBV6-3 and TRBJ2-7; either TRBD1 or TRBD2 may fit D (5 bases each). Matching the DNA end better, TRBJ2-5 makes the J call doubtful. CDR3 length: 13 residues. Germline V gene lookup returns CDR1 MNHEY and CDR2 SVGEGT.

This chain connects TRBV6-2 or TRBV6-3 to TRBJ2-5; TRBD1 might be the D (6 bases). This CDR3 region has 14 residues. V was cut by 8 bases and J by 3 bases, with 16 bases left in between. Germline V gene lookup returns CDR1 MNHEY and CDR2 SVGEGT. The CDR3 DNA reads TGTGCCAGCGGAAAATCACACAGGGAAGAGACCCAGTACTTC. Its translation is CASGKSHREETQYF.

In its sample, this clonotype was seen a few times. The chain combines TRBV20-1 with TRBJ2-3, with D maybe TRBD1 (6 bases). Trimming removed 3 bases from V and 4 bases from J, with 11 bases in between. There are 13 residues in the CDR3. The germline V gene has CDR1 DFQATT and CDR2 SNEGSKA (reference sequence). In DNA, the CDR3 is TGCAGTGCTAGCAGGGGCCGGGCAGATACGCAGTATTTT. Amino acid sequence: CSASRGRADTQYF.

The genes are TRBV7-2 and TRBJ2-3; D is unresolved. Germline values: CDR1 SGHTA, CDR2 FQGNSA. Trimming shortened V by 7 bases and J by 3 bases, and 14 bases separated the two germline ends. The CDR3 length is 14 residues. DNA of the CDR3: TGTGCCAGCAACCCAACCTGGGGAACAGATACGCAGTATTTT. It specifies CASNPTWGTDTQYF.

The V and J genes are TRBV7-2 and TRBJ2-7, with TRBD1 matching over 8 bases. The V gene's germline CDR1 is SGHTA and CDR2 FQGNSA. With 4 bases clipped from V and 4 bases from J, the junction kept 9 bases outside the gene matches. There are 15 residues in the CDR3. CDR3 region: CASSSQPGGGYEQYF. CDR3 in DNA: TGTGCCAGCAGCTCTCAGCCAGGGGGCGGGTACGAGCAGTACTTC.

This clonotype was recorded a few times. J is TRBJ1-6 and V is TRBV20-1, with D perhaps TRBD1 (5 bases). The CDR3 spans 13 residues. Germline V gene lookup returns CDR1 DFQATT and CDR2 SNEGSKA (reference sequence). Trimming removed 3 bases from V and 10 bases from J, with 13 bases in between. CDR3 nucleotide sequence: TGCAGTGCTAGGCCCAGGGCCGGCTCACCCCTCCACTTT. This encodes CSARPRAGSPLHF.

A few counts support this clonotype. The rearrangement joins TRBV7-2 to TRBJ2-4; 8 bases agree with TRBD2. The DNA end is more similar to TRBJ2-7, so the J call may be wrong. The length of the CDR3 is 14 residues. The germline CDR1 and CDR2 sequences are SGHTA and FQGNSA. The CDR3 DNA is TGTGCCAGCAGCAATGGACTAGCTAGTGACGAGCAGTACTTC. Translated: CASSNGLASDEQYF.

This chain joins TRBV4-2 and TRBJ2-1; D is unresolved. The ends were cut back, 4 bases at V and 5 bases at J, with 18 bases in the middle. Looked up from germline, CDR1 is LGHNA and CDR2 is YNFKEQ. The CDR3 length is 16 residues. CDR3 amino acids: CASSPRASADNNEQFF. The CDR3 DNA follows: TGTGCCAGCAGCCCCCGGGCCAGCGCTGATAACAATGAGCAGTTCTTC.